Listed below are T cell receptor beta chains from one sample, sequenced in a study of blood T cell repertoires in COVID-19. Using immunoSEQ multiplex PCR, the repertoire was profiled, and TCRdb retains in-frame clones only, with some absent. The sample includes about 210,000 clones, 75% to 85% of them seen just once. Sequenced sample: peripheral blood. Receptor source: a woman in her seventies with COVID-19, enrolled during active disease. The CDR3 runs from the conserved cysteine through the conserved F or W. D genes are given only for firm matches. Part of the rows lack a size; the others show once, few, many or a class for expanded clones.

clone_size: .; d_call: .; cdr3_length: 13; j_call: TRBJ1-4; v_call: TRBV5-1; cdr3_nt: TGCGCCAGCAGCGAAAGGAGAGGTGAAAAACTGTTTTTT; cdr3_aa: CASSERRGEKLFF
clone_size: .; d_call: TRBD1; cdr3_length: 15; j_call: TRBJ1-1; v_call: TRBV16; cdr3_nt: TGTGCCAGCAGCCTCCGGACAGGGGGCAACACTGAAGCTTTCTTT; cdr3_aa: CASSLRTGGNTEAFF
clone_size: .; d_call: TRBD1; cdr3_length: 13; j_call: TRBJ1-4; v_call: TRBV6-5; cdr3_nt: TGTGCCAGCAGGGTAGTGCAGGGGGGATTGCTGTTTTTT; cdr3_aa: CASRVVQGGLLFF
clone_size: .; d_call: .; cdr3_length: 15; j_call: TRBJ1-2; v_call: TRBV4-3; cdr3_nt: TGCGCCAGCAGCCAAGTGGCGGGGGCTCCCTATGGCTACACCTTC; cdr3_aa: CASSQVAGAPYGYTF
clone_size: .; d_call: .; cdr3_length: 14; j_call: TRBJ2-4; v_call: TRBV7-2; cdr3_nt: TGTGCCAGCAGTACCCCGAGCGAAGGAAACATTCAGTACTTC; cdr3_aa: CASSTPSEGNIQYF
clone_size: few; d_call: TRBD1; cdr3_length: 14; j_call: TRBJ2-3; v_call: TRBV11-2; cdr3_nt: TGTGCCAGCAGCCTGGACAGGGCCACAGATACGCAGTATTTT; cdr3_aa: CASSLDRATDTQYF
clone_size: .; d_call: .; cdr3_length: 15; j_call: TRBJ2-3; v_call: TRBV24-1; cdr3_nt: TGTGCCACCGGCTCAGGGGGGCAGAGCACAGATACGCAGTATTTT; cdr3_aa: CATGSGGQSTDTQYF
clone_size: .; d_call: .; cdr3_length: 16; j_call: TRBJ1-1; v_call: TRBV27; cdr3_nt: TGTGCCAGCAGTTTCCTCACTACGGGGGTGTACACTGAAGCTTTCTTT; cdr3_aa: CASSFLTTGVYTEAFF
clone_size: .; d_call: .; cdr3_length: 16; j_call: TRBJ2-6; v_call: TRBV7-3; cdr3_nt: TGTGCCAGCAGCTTAACCGGACAGACTGGGGCCAACGTCCTGACTTTC; cdr3_aa: CASSLTGQTGANVLTF
clone_size: .; d_call: .; cdr3_length: 14; j_call: TRBJ2-5; v_call: TRBV6-6; cdr3_nt: TGTGCCAGCAGTTCCGGGACAAATAAGAGACCCCAGTACTTC; cdr3_aa: CASSSGTNKRPQYF
clone_size: .; d_call: TRBD1; cdr3_length: 14; j_call: TRBJ1-2; v_call: TRBV18; cdr3_nt: TGTGCCAGCTCACCATACGAGACAGGGAGTGGCTACACCTTC; cdr3_aa: CASSPYETGSGYTF
clone_size: .; d_call: .; cdr3_length: 15; j_call: TRBJ1-1; v_call: TRBV25-1; cdr3_nt: TGTGCCAGCAGTGACCCGTGGGGGCAAGACACTGAAGCTTTCTTT; cdr3_aa: CASSDPWGQDTEAFF
clone_size: .; d_call: .; cdr3_length: 14; j_call: TRBJ2-1; v_call: TRBV30; cdr3_nt: TGTGCCTGGCTAGACGGCACCTCCTACAATGAGCAGTTCTTC; cdr3_aa: CAWLDGTSYNEQFF
clone_size: .; d_call: .; cdr3_length: 13; j_call: TRBJ2-1; v_call: TRBV24-1; cdr3_nt: TGTGCCTTGGACTATGGCGGGACCGATGAGCAGTTCTTC; cdr3_aa: CALDYGGTDEQFF
clone_size: .; d_call: .; cdr3_length: 15; j_call: TRBJ1-2; v_call: TRBV18; cdr3_nt: TGTGCCAGCTCACCAGCCCGACAGGTTGGTTATGGCTACACCTTC; cdr3_aa: CASSPARQVGYGYTF
clone_size: .; d_call: .; cdr3_length: 14; j_call: TRBJ2-1; v_call: TRBV7-2; cdr3_nt: TGTGCCAGCAGCTTAAAGGGGCTGGGCAATGAGCAGTTCTTC; cdr3_aa: CASSLKGLGNEQFF
clone_size: .; d_call: .; cdr3_length: 12; j_call: TRBJ1-2; v_call: TRBV28; cdr3_nt: TGTGCCAGCAGTTTACAGGGATATGGCTACACCTTC; cdr3_aa: CASSLQGYGYTF
clone_size: once; d_call: .; cdr3_length: 13; j_call: TRBJ1-1; v_call: TRBV7-2; cdr3_nt: TGTGCCAGCAGCTTAGTTGGGGCAGCTAAAGCTTTCTTT; cdr3_aa: CASSLVGAAKAFF
clone_size: .; d_call: .; cdr3_length: 12; j_call: TRBJ2-1; v_call: TRBV30; cdr3_nt: TGTGCCTGGAGTGTAAATATCCGGGAGCAGTTCTTC; cdr3_aa: CAWSVNIREQFF
clone_size: .; d_call: TRBD1; cdr3_length: 16; j_call: TRBJ2-5; v_call: TRBV19; cdr3_nt: TGTGCCAGTAGTATAGGGGGACAGGGGGCGCGAGAGACCCAGTACTTC; cdr3_aa: CASSIGGQGARETQYF
clone_size: .; d_call: .; cdr3_length: 14; j_call: TRBJ2-5; v_call: TRBV5-1; cdr3_nt: TGCGCCAGCAGTTGGGACTGGTCACAAGAGACCCAGTACTTC; cdr3_aa: CASSWDWSQETQYF
clone_size: .; d_call: .; cdr3_length: 15; j_call: TRBJ2-2; v_call: TRBV7-7; cdr3_nt: TGTGCCAGCAGCTTCTCAGAAAAAAACACCGGGGAGCTGTTTTTT; cdr3_aa: CASSFSEKNTGELFF
clone_size: .; d_call: .; cdr3_length: 17; j_call: TRBJ1-6; v_call: TRBV7-6; cdr3_nt: TGTGCCAGCAGCTTAGCGCGACGGGAGTTCAATAATTCACCCCTCCACTTT; cdr3_aa: CASSLARREFNNSPLHF
clone_size: .; d_call: .; cdr3_length: 16; j_call: TRBJ1-6; v_call: TRBV27; cdr3_nt: TGTGCCAGCAGTTTAGGGGCAGGGGCCCCTAATTCACCCCTCCACTTT; cdr3_aa: CASSLGAGAPNSPLHF
clone_size: .; d_call: .; cdr3_length: 15; j_call: TRBJ2-1; v_call: TRBV19; cdr3_nt: TGTGCCAGTAGTGGACGCGGGCCCTCCTACAATGAGCAGTTCTTC; cdr3_aa: CASSGRGPSYNEQFF
clone_size: .; d_call: .; cdr3_length: 14; j_call: TRBJ1-2; v_call: TRBV5-1; cdr3_nt: TGCGCCAGCAGCTCGGGACAACCGTTTTCTGGCTACACCTTC; cdr3_aa: CASSSGQPFSGYTF
clone_size: .; d_call: .; cdr3_length: 15; j_call: TRBJ2-3; v_call: TRBV9; cdr3_nt: TGTGCCAGCAGCGTAGGGCAGGCTTCCACAGATACGCAGTATTTT; cdr3_aa: CASSVGQASTDTQYF
clone_size: .; d_call: TRBD2; cdr3_length: 18; j_call: TRBJ2-3; v_call: TRBV29-1; cdr3_nt: TGCAGCGTCGAACTTAGCGGGAGGGCCCGGAGTAGCACAGATACGCAGTATTTT; cdr3_aa: CSVELSGRARSSTDTQYF
clone_size: few; d_call: TRBD1; cdr3_length: 15; j_call: TRBJ1-1; v_call: TRBV7-2; cdr3_nt: TGTGCCAGCAGCTCTGTGGGACAGCTGAACACTGAAGCTTTCTTT; cdr3_aa: CASSSVGQLNTEAFF
clone_size: .; d_call: TRBD1; cdr3_length: 15; j_call: TRBJ1-2; v_call: TRBV6-1; cdr3_nt: TGTGCCAGCAGAGAAGCCGGGACAGCTAACTATGGCTACACCTTC; cdr3_aa: CASREAGTANYGYTF
clone_size: .; d_call: TRBD1; cdr3_length: 13; j_call: TRBJ1-1; v_call: TRBV2; cdr3_nt: TGTGCCAGCAGCAGGGACAGGGGGACTGAAGCTTTCTTT; cdr3_aa: CASSRDRGTEAFF
clone_size: .; d_call: TRBD2; cdr3_length: 13; j_call: TRBJ2-7; v_call: TRBV3-1/TRBV3-2; cdr3_nt: TGTGCCAGCAGCCGAGCGGGAGGTTACGAGCAGTACTTC; cdr3_aa: CASSRAGGYEQYF
clone_size: .; d_call: .; cdr3_length: 14; j_call: TRBJ1-1; v_call: TRBV6-1; cdr3_nt: TGTGCCAGCAGTGAAACAGGGATGAACACTGAAGCTTTCTTT; cdr3_aa: CASSETGMNTEAFF
clone_size: .; d_call: TRBD2; cdr3_length: 16; j_call: TRBJ2-1; v_call: TRBV6-5; cdr3_nt: TGTGCCAGCAGTTACCTAGGGACTAGCGGTTACAATGAGCAGTTCTTC; cdr3_aa: CASSYLGTSGYNEQFF
clone_size: few; d_call: TRBD1; cdr3_length: 16; j_call: TRBJ1-1; v_call: TRBV13; cdr3_nt: TGTGCCAGCAGCCCTAGGGCAGGGGGATCTAACACTGAAGCTTTCTTT; cdr3_aa: CASSPRAGGSNTEAFF
clone_size: few; d_call: TRBD2; cdr3_length: 15; j_call: TRBJ2-3; v_call: TRBV28; cdr3_nt: TGTGCCAGCAGTTTAGGGGGGGGTAGGTCAGATACGCAGTATTTT; cdr3_aa: CASSLGGGRSDTQYF
clone_size: .; d_call: .; cdr3_length: 15; j_call: TRBJ2-1; v_call: TRBV7-2; cdr3_nt: TGTGCCAGCAGCCCGAGGAGCCTTCACCCCAATGAGCAGTTCTTC; cdr3_aa: CASSPRSLHPNEQFF
clone_size: .; d_call: .; cdr3_length: 13; j_call: TRBJ1-1; v_call: TRBV7-2; cdr3_nt: TGTGCCAGCAGCGCAGGGGCTATTACTGAAGCTTTCTTT; cdr3_aa: CASSAGAITEAFF
clone_size: .; d_call: TRBD2; cdr3_length: 16; j_call: TRBJ2-3; v_call: TRBV7-2; cdr3_nt: TGTGCCAGCAGCTCCCGCGGGAGGGGGGGCACAGATACGCAGTATTTT; cdr3_aa: CASSSRGRGGTDTQYF
clone_size: .; d_call: TRBD2; cdr3_length: 17; j_call: TRBJ2-7; v_call: TRBV11-2; cdr3_nt: TGTGCCAGCAGCAAGGGACTAGCGGGAGTCTCCCCGAACGAGCAGTACTTC; cdr3_aa: CASSKGLAGVSPNEQYF
clone_size: .; d_call: TRBD2; cdr3_length: 16; j_call: TRBJ2-1; v_call: TRBV7-6; cdr3_nt: TGTGCCACTTCCGAAACTAGCGGGAGCAGTTACAATGAGCAGTTCTTC; cdr3_aa: CATSETSGSSYNEQFF
clone_size: .; d_call: TRBD1; cdr3_length: 15; j_call: TRBJ2-7; v_call: TRBV7-9; cdr3_nt: TGTGCCAGCAGCTTAGGGGGACAGGGGTCCTACGAGCAGTACTTC; cdr3_aa: CASSLGGQGSYEQYF
clone_size: .; d_call: .; cdr3_length: 14; j_call: TRBJ2-3; v_call: TRBV29-1; cdr3_nt: TGCAGCGTTGTGGTAGGGTTCCGGGAAGATACGCAGTATTTT; cdr3_aa: CSVVVGFREDTQYF
clone_size: .; d_call: .; cdr3_length: 16; j_call: TRBJ2-7; v_call: TRBV27; cdr3_nt: TGTGCCAGCAGTTTATCTCCCCCGGGATTCATTTACGAGCAGTACTTC; cdr3_aa: CASSLSPPGFIYEQYF
clone_size: .; d_call: TRBD2; cdr3_length: 17; j_call: TRBJ2-1; v_call: TRBV24-1; cdr3_nt: TGTGCCACCAGTGACCGAGGACTAGCGGGAATTCGAGATGAGCAGTTCTTC; cdr3_aa: CATSDRGLAGIRDEQFF
clone_size: .; d_call: .; cdr3_length: 17; j_call: TRBJ2-1; v_call: TRBV5-1; cdr3_nt: TGCGCCAGCAGCGCCTCAACGAAAGAGTGGTCCTACAATGAGCAGTTCTTC; cdr3_aa: CASSASTKEWSYNEQFF
clone_size: .; d_call: TRBD1; cdr3_length: 16; j_call: TRBJ1-2; v_call: TRBV7-8; cdr3_nt: TGTGCCAGCAGCCCTAACTTGGACAGGGGCGGTCTTGGCTACACCTTC; cdr3_aa: CASSPNLDRGGLGYTF
clone_size: once; d_call: .; cdr3_length: 13; j_call: TRBJ2-1; v_call: TRBV2; cdr3_nt: TGTGCCAGCAGCAGGGAACGGGACAATGAGCAGTTCTTC; cdr3_aa: CASSRERDNEQFF
clone_size: once; d_call: .; cdr3_length: 13; j_call: TRBJ1-2; v_call: TRBV27; cdr3_nt: TGTGCCAGCAGCTTCGGACGGACTGGTGGCTACACCTTC; cdr3_aa: CASSFGRTGGYTF
clone_size: many; d_call: .; cdr3_length: 13; j_call: TRBJ1-3; v_call: TRBV5-6; cdr3_nt: TGTGCCAGCACCGACAGGATTTTGAACACCATATATTTT; cdr3_aa: CASTDRILNTIYF
clone_size: .; d_call: .; cdr3_length: 13; j_call: TRBJ2-1; v_call: TRBV19; cdr3_nt: TGTGCCAGTATGCTTGACCCCGGGGATGAGCAGTTCTTC; cdr3_aa: CASMLDPGDEQFF
clone_size: .; d_call: .; cdr3_length: 12; j_call: TRBJ1-4; v_call: TRBV2; cdr3_nt: TGTGCCAGCAGTGAACAGGGGGAAAAACTGTTTTTT; cdr3_aa: CASSEQGEKLFF